The T cell receptor beta chain described here comes from a study of cytomegalovirus exposure and HLA in healthy donors. Findings and limits, study-wide: Most sequenced TCRs were rare (though some public TCRs occurred in many donors). There were three CMV-associated chains whose specificity for CMV antigens was confirmed in vitro. Associated with cytomegalovirus, according to the listing, were about 160 TCR beta chains. A subsequent analysis found that TCR clusters from the first cohort also tended to co-occur in the approximately 110 validation repertoires, with about 94% of cluster scores above 0.

The CDR3 length is 15 residues. After removal of 3 bases from V and 2 bases from J, the junction contained 3 bases not matched to a gene. CDR1 is SGHNT and CDR2 is YYREEE in the germline V gene (reference sequence). Sequenced by immunoSEQ multiplex PCR; TCRdb stores in-frame clones only, minus some. The top ten clones hold roughly 1.4% of a sample with over 110,000 clones, around four fifths of them seen once. On this clone itself: No antigen is known for it.

Sequenced sample: PBMCs. The TCR was taken from a woman aged 25 to 39 in good health and CMV-seronegative. The chain joins TRBV5-4 to TRBJ1-2; 11 bases fit TRBD1. The CDR3 sequence is CASSWGTGGNYGYTF. DNA for the CDR3: TGTGCCAGCAGCTGGGGGACAGGGGGGAACTATGGCTACACCTTC. Complete variable domain (other parts from reference TRBV5-4 and TRBJ1-2): ETGVTQSPTHLIKTRGQQVTLRCSSQSGHNTVSWYQQALGQGPQFIFQYYREEENGRGNFPPRFSGLQFPNYSSELNVNALELDDSALYLCASSWGTGGNYGYTFGSGTRLTVV.